This TCR beta chain was observed in a study of CXCR3-negative and CXCR3-positive naive CD8 T cells. Study at large: With about 1.5 +/- 0.3 million reads per library, the TRB reads numbered about 135 million in total.

General study results and limits: Against CXCR3-negative naive cells, CXCR3-positive naive cells showed more hydrophobic TRB CDR3s. For naive cells, CXCR3-negative and CXCR3-positive subsets had similar TRBV-TRBJ usage; for memory cells, usage differed.

Of note for this clonotype: Its antigen is not identified.

The CDR3 sequence is 13 residues long. Germline V gene sequence: CDR1 MDHEN, CDR2 SYDVKM. It was by 5' RACE with UMI labels that the TRB cDNA libraries were prepared. TCRdb reprocessed the 5' RACE reads and reports one entry per CDR3 protein, with no DNA. The clone table shows about 85,000 distinct CDR3 sequences, with the ten largest holding 0.82%. The chain combines TRBV28 with TRBJ2-2; TCRdb selects TRBD1, and the lack of DNA leaves this call unchecked. The sample was naive CXCR3+ CD8+ T cells from blood. The sample's subset: CD45RO-CCR7+CD27+CD95- naive CD8+ T cells expressing CXCR3 (TNR3+). This clonotype was sampled from a human donor in good health. Some clones in this sample may be carry-over from other donors' samples. The CDR3 loop is CASSPQGSGELFF.